A selection of T cell receptor beta chains follows, all from one sample in a study of CD8+ T cells in alopecia areata. Data came from immunoSEQ multiplex PCR; TCRdb stores just in-frame clones and leaves some out. The sample has 160,000 or so clones, about 72% seen once. The sample consisted of CD8+ T cells sorted from blood, taken at week 0. These receptors came from a human donor with alopecia areata. CDR3s include the opening cysteine and the closing phenylalanine or tryptophan. Not all rows give a size; the values are once, few, many and, for expanded clones, a class.

>TRBV2|few|TRBJ2-1
CASSITGSNEQFF
>TRBV14|few|TRBJ2-2
CASTNRGAGGLVGELFF
>TRBV4-1|NA|TRBJ1-1
CASSQQLNTEAFF
>TRBV23-1|NA|TRBJ1-5
CASSQWGIKQPQHF
>TRBV5-1|NA|TRBJ2-2
CASSKGLAGANTGELFF
>TRBV6-1|few|TRBJ2-7
CASSEAETGGHEQYF
>TRBV6-5|NA|TRBJ2-3
CASSEGGYTDTQYF
>TRBV5-1|NA|TRBJ2-3
CASSRGGSTDTQYF
>TRBV12-5|NA|TRBJ1-5
CASGLDPQYSNQPQHF
>TRBV4-1|NA|TRBJ1-4
CASSQRDRGGEKLFF
>TRBV14|NA|TRBJ2-1
CASSLSWGDYNEQFF
>TRBV9|many|TRBJ2-3
CASSVGRVTDTQYF
>TRBV7-9|NA|TRBJ2-3
CASSLSRGRTTDTQYF
>TRBV15|NA|TRBJ2-3
CATAGTGPTDTQYF
>TRBV5-1|NA|TRBJ2-2
CASSLLPGELFF